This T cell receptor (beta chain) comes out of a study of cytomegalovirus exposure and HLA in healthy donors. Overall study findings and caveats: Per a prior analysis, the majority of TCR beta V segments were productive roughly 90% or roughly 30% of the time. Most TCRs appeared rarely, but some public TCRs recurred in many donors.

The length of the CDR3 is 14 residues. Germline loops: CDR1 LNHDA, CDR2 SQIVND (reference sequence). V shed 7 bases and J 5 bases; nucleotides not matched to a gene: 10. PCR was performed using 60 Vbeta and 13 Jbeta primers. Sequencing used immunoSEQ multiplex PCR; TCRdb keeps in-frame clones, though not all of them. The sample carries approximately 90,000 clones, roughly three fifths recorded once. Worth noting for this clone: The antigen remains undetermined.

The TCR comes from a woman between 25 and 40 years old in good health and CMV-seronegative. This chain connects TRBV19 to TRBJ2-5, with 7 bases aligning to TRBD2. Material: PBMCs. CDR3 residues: CASNLGGSLETQYF. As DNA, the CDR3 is TGTGCCAGTAATCTAGGCGGGAGCCTTGAGACCCAGTACTTC. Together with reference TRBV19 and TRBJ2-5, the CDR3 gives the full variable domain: DGGITQSPKYLFRKEGQNVTLSCEQNLNHDAMYWYRQDPGQGLRLIYYSQIVNDFQKGDIAEGYSVSREKKESFPLTVTSAQKNPTAFYLCASNLGGSLETQYFGPGTRLLVL.